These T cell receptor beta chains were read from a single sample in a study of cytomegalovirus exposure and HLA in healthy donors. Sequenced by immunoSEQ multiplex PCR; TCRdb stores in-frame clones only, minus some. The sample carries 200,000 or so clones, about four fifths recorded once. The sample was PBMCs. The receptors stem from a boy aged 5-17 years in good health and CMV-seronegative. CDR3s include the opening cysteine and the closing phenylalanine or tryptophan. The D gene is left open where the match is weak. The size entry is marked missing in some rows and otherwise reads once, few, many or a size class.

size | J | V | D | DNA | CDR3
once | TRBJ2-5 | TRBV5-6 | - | TGTGCCAGCAGCTCCTGGCGCGGGGTGACCCAGTACTTC | CASSSWRGVTQYF
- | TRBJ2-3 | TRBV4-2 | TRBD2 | TGTGCCAGCAGCCAAGCGGGACTAGCGGGATTTACGCAGTATTTT | CASSQAGLAGFTQYF
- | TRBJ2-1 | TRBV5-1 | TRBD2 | TGCGCCAGCAGCTATAGCGGGGCAAATCCCTACAATGAGCAGTTCTTC | CASSYSGANPYNEQFF
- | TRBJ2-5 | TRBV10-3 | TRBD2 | TGTGCCATCAGTGAGTGGACTAGCGGGGGGGCGAAGACCCAGTACTTC | CAISEWTSGGAKTQYF
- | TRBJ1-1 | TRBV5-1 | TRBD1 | TGCGCCAGCAGCTCCACAGGGGCCAACACTGAAGCTTTCTTT | CASSSTGANTEAFF
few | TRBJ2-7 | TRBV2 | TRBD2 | TGTGCCAGCGGACTAGCTTACGAGCAGTACTTC | CASGLAYEQYF
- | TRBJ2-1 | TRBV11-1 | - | TGTGCCAGCAGCTTAGTGAGGCTAAGCTCCTACAATGAGCAGTTCTTC | CASSLVRLSSYNEQFF
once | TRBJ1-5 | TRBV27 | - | TGTGCCAGCAGTTGGTCGCGGAGCAATCAGCCCCAGCATTTT | CASSWSRSNQPQHF
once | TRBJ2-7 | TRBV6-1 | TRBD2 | TGTGCCAGCAGTGATGGAGGACTAGCGGGAGGTCGGGAGCAGTACTTC | CASSDGGLAGGREQYF
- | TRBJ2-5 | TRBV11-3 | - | TGTGCCAGCAGCACCGAATATCACGGGACCCAGTACTTC | CASSTEYHGTQYF
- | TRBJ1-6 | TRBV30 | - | TGTGCCTGGAGCGTAGGGGCAAGCTCCTATAATTCACCCCTCCACTTT | CAWSVGASSYNSPLHF
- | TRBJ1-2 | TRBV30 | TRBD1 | TGTGCCTGGGATAACAGGGGGCGGTTAATCTATGGCTACACCTTC | CAWDNRGRLIYGYTF
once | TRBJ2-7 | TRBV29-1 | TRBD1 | TGCAGCGTTGCCCCCGGGACAGGGAGAAGGGACGAGCAGTACTTC | CSVAPGTGRRDEQYF
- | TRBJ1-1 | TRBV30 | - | TGTGCCTGGAGTTGGGGGGGGGTCACTGAAGCTTTCTTT | CAWSWGGVTEAFF
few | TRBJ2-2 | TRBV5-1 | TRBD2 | TGCGCCAGCAGCCAACGGACTAGCGGGAGTTACACCGGGGAGCTGTTTTTT | CASSQRTSGSYTGELFF
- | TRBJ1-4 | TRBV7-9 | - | TGTGCCAGCACCCTATGGGGGCAGGGTCAAGAAAAACTGTTTTTT | CASTLWGQGQEKLFF
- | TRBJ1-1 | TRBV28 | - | TGTGCCAGCAGGACACTCTTAGGAGCTTTCTTT | CASRTLLGAFF
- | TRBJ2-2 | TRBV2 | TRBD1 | TGTGCCAGCAGTTCCGGGACAGGGGTCGGCGGGGAGCTGTTTTTT | CASSSGTGVGGELFF
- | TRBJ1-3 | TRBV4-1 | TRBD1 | TGCGCCAGCAGCCAAGAAGGGCAGGGGGCCTCCAGCTCTGGAAACACCATATATTTT | CASSQEGQGASSSGNTIYF
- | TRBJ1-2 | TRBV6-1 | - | TGTGCCAGCAGGACCCAGGGCGCTGGAGACTATGGCTACACCTTC | CASRTQGAGDYGYTF
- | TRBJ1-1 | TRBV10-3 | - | TGTGCCATCAGTGCGGGAGGGAACAGGAACACTGAAGCTTTCTTT | CAISAGGNRNTEAFF
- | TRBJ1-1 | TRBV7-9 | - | TGTGCCAGCAGCTGGGGGGGAGTTTACTATGAAGCTTTCTTT | CASSWGGVYYEAFF
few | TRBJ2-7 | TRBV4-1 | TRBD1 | TGCGCCAGCAGCCAGCCGGGACAGGGATCCTACGAGCAGTACTTC | CASSQPGQGSYEQYF
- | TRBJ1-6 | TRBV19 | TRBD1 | TGTGCCAGTATTGGGACAGGGCATTCCTATAATTCACCCCTCCACTTT | CASIGTGHSYNSPLHF
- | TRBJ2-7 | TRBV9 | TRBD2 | TGTGCCAGCAGCGTAGGGGGGGGTATAGGCTACGAGCAGTACTTC | CASSVGGGIGYEQYF
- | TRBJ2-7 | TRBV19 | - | TGTGCCACAACGACAGGTTACGAGCAGTACTTC | CATTTGYEQYF
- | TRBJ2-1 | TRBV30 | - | TGTGCCTGGAGTGTATCCGGGAGTGACAATGAGCAGTTCTTC | CAWSVSGSDNEQFF
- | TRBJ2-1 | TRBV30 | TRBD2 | TGTGCCTGGACCGGGACTAGCGGGAGGAGCTCCTACAATGAGCAGTTCTTC | CAWTGTSGRSSYNEQFF
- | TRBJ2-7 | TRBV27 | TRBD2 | TGTGCCAGCTCGCGCGCGGGGGGATCCTACGAGCAGTACTTC | CASSRAGGSYEQYF
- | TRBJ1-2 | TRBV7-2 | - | TGTGCCAGCAGCTTCCGTCCCTTAGAAAACTATGGCTACACCTTC | CASSFRPLENYGYTF
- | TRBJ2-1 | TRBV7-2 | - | TGTGCCAGCAGCCTACCATGGAGAGAGCAGTTCTTC | CASSLPWREQFF
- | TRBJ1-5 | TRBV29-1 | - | TGCAGCGTAGGGGATAGCAATCAGCCCCAGCATTTT | CSVGDSNQPQHF
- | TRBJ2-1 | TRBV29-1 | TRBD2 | TGCAGCGTCCCTGGAACCGGGACTAGCTTTTACAATGAGCAGTTCTTC | CSVPGTGTSFYNEQFF
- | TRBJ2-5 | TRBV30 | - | TGTGCCTGGACAGGGCAAAAAGAGACCCAGTACTTC | CAWTGQKETQYF
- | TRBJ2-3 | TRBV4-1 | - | TGCGCCAGCAGCCAAGTGGGCAGGGGGGCGGCAGATACGCAGTATTTT | CASSQVGRGAADTQYF
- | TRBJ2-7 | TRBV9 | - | TGTGCCAGCGGGGCAGGATCCTACGAGCAGTACTTC | CASGAGSYEQYF
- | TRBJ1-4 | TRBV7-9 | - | TGTGCCAGCAGCCCAACACCGGGATATACTAATGAAAAACTGTTTTTT | CASSPTPGYTNEKLFF
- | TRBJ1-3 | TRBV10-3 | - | TGTGCCATCAGTGAAGGGGTCGGAAACACCATATATTTT | CAISEGVGNTIYF
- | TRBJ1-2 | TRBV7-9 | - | TGTGCCAGCAGCTCCCCACTGACTAACTATGGCTACACCTTC | CASSSPLTNYGYTF
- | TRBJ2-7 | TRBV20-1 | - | TGCAGTGCTAGAGGCGACTACGAGCAGTACTTC | CSARGDYEQYF
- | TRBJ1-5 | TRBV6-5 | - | TGTGCCAGCAGAGGACAGCGGAGTCAGCTCCAGCATTTT | CASRGQRSQLQHF
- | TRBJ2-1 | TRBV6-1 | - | TGTGCCAGCAGTGTAACACAGGGGGGGGGCAATGAGCAGTTCTTC | CASSVTQGGGNEQFF
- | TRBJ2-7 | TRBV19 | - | TGTGCCAGTAGTATGGGAGAAAGCTACGAGCAGTACTTC | CASSMGESYEQYF
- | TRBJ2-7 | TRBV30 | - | TGTGCCTGGAGTAGGGCGGGTAGGTCCTACGAGCAGTACTTC | CAWSRAGRSYEQYF
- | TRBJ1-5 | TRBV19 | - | TGTGCCAGCCGGACTTTCCGGGTCCAGCATTTT | CASRTFRVQHF
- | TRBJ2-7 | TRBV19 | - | TGTGCCAGCCGACACACGGGAGACCCGACGGACGAGCAGTACTTC | CASRHTGDPTDEQYF
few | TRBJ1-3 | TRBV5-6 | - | TGTGCCAGCAGCTTGGTGGCAGGTGTAAACACCATATATTTT | CASSLVAGVNTIYF
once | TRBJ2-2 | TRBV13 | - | TGTGCCAGCAGCCCCCTCGGCGGGGAGCTGTTTTTT | CASSPLGGELFF
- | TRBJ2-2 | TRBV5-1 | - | TGCGCCAGCAGCCGTCCTACTAGCAGATACACCGGGGAGCTGTTTTTT | CASSRPTSRYTGELFF